One and the same sample provided the 8 T cell receptor beta chains below, sequenced in a study of cytomegalovirus exposure and HLA in healthy donors. With 60 Vbeta and 13 Jbeta primers, the PCR was carried out. Profiling relied on immunoSEQ multiplex PCR, and the TCRdb table lists in-frame clones only, not all of them. This listing includes about 120,000 clones. Sequencing was done on a sample of PBMCs. These receptors came from a man aged 18 to 30 in good health and CMV-seronegative.

The V call is TRBV15, the J call TRBJ2-1; 9 bases are a match to TRBD2. Germline lookup yields CDR1 LNHNV and CDR2 YYDKDF (reference sequence). After removal of 5 bases from V and 8 bases from J, the junction contained 16 bases not matched to a gene. There are 17 residues in the CDR3. CDR3 amino acids: CATSGPPIAGVTDEQFF. The DNA for the CDR3 is TGTGCCACCAGCGGGCCTCCAATAGCGGGAGTTACAGATGAGCAGTTCTTC.

The gene calls are TRBV11-3 and TRBJ2-5; TRBD1 matches at 8 bases. Germline V gene lookup returns CDR1 SGHNT and CDR2 YENEEA. The ends lost 4 bases at V and 5 bases at J; junction bases unmatched: 9. This CDR3 has 15 amino acids. The DNA of the CDR3 is TGTGCCAGCAGCTCCGACAGGGGTCCGTGGGAGACCCAGTACTTC. Translation gives CASSSDRGPWETQYF.

This rearrangement joins TRBV5-4 to TRBJ2-2, with D perhaps TRBD1 (6 bases). The CDR3 extends over 16 amino acids. Between the trimmed V and J ends, which lost 4 bases and 2 bases, there was a span of 15 bases. The germline V gene encodes CDR1 SGHNT and CDR2 YYREEE (reference sequence). DNA for the CDR3: TGTGCCAGCAGCCCCCGTGGGGGCCCCAACACCGGGGAGCTGTTTTTT. Its translation is CASSPRGGPNTGELFF.

The rearrangement joins TRBV5-5 to TRBJ2-7; D is uncertain. The CDR3 is made up of 13 amino acids. V was trimmed by 4 bases and J by 0 bases, leaving 8 bases between them. CDR1 is SGHKS and CDR2 is YYEKEE in the germline V gene (reference sequence). The DNA for the CDR3 is TGTGCCAGCAGCCCGGTTTTCTCCTACGAGCAGTACTTC. Translation gives CASSPVFSYEQYF.

This chain uses TRBV10-3 with TRBJ2-1; D is perhaps TRBD2 (5 bases). V lost 4 bases to trimming and J lost 0 bases, with 10 bases between them. CDR3 size: 15 residues. Germline assignment: CDR1 ENHRY and CDR2 SYGVKD. CDR3 bases: TGTGCCATCAGTGCTAGAGAGGGCTCCTACAATGAGCAGTTCTTC. Translating it yields CAISAREGSYNEQFF.

The chain joins TRBV30 to TRBJ1-6; D call uncertain. Germline lookup yields CDR1 GTSNPN and CDR2 SVGIG (reference sequence). The CDR3 runs 17 residues. V dropped 0 bases and J dropped 7 bases, with 19 bases sitting between them. CDR3 region: CAWSVIRGRSSNSPLHF. DNA of the CDR3: TGTGCCTGGAGTGTAATCCGAGGGAGAAGCTCCAATTCACCCCTCCACTTT.

The V and J genes are TRBV20-1 and TRBJ2-2, with a tentative D call TRBD2 (5 bases). The CDR3 has 11 amino acids. V was cut by 7 bases and J by 8 bases, with 11 bases left in between. CDR1 DFQATT and CDR2 SNEGSKA come from the germline V gene (reference sequence). The CDR3 reads CSGPSGGELFF. For the CDR3, the DNA is TGCAGTGGCCCCTCGGGGGGGGAGCTGTTTTTT.

The chain combines TRBV9 with TRBJ2-7, with 9 bases fitting TRBD1. The V segment lost 4 bases and the J segment 7 bases; nucleotides outside the gene matches: 9. This CDR3 is 14 amino acids long. Germline CDR1 reads SGDLS; CDR2 reads YYNGEE. The CDR3 coding sequence is TGTGCCAGCAGCCCGGGACAGGGAGAAGGTGAGCAGTACTTC. Amino acid sequence: CASSPGQGEGEQYF.